The 10 T cell receptor beta chains in this list originate from one sample, sequenced in a study of regulatory and conventional T cells in RAG deficiency. Produced via immunoSEQ multiplex PCR; TCRdb's table is partial and in-frame only. Of 9,400 or so clones listed, 89% are singletons. Genomic DNA came from blood regulatory T cells gated CD4+ CD25-high CD127-low. These data were also reused for a study on regulatory T cells. That paper adds: Amplification used 52 TRBV primers and 13 TRBJ primers.

The source material was Tregs sorted from blood. The receptors come from a human donor in good health.

This sequence joins TRBV19 and TRBJ2-3; TRBD1 agrees at 9 bases. There are 14 residues in the CDR3. Germline trimming cut 5 bases from V and 3 bases from J; bases unmatched to any gene: 3. Germline CDR1 reads LNHDA; CDR2 reads SQIVND (reference sequence). In DNA form, the CDR3 reads TGTGCCAGTAGTCCCGGGACAGGGACAGATACGCAGTATTTT. Translating it yields CASSPGTGTDTQYF.

The V and J genes are TRBV27 and TRBJ2-1; D unclear. Trimming cost V 5 bases and J 8 bases, with 16 bases left between them. CDR1 MNHEY and CDR2 SMNVEV come from the germline V gene (reference sequence). This CDR3 contains 14 residues. As DNA, the CDR3 is TGTGCCAGCAGTCCGTGGACCTTTGGGGATGAGCAGTTCTTC. Translation: CASSPWTFGDEQFF.

This clone appeared once. The chain joins TRBV9 to TRBJ2-7, with 13 bases matching TRBD2. Germline V gives CDR1 SGDLS, CDR2 YYNGEE. The CDR3 length is 16 residues. J was trimmed by 5 bases and V by 3 bases; bases with no gene match: 8. This CDR3 is CASSARLAGGLNEQYF. The CDR3 coding sequence is TGTGCCAGCAGCGCGAGACTAGCGGGAGGCTTAAACGAGCAGTACTTC.

The chain couples TRBV19 to TRBJ2-2; D call uncertain. Germline V gives CDR1 LNHDA, CDR2 SQIVND (reference sequence). V was clipped by 4 bases and J by 0 bases, with 6 bases between them. CDR3 length: 14 residues. In nucleotides, the CDR3 is TGTGCCAGTAGTAGTCCTGCGAACACCGGGGAGCTGTTTTTT. Its translation is CASSSPANTGELFF.

The chain couples TRBV5-8 to TRBJ2-7; the D gene is possibly TRBD2 (6 bases). Germline V lookup: CDR1 SGHTS, CDR2 YDEGEE. This CDR3 spans 12 amino acids. The V end was cut by 2 bases, the J end by 3 bases, with 6 bases between. The CDR3 here is CASSFGGYEQYF. CDR3 DNA: TGTGCCAGCAGCTTCGGGGGCTACGAGCAGTACTTC.

This chain connects TRBV5-1 to TRBJ1-5, with D perhaps matching TRBD1 (6 bases). Trimming pared 0 bases from V and 5 bases from J, leaving 9 bases between. The CDR3 extends over 14 amino acids. CDR1 is SGHRS, CDR2 YFSETQ, per germline. CDR3 bases: TGCGCCAGCAGCTTGGGACAGGCTGATCAGCCCCAGCATTTT. It encodes CASSLGQADQPQHF.

The chain uses TRBV6-5 and TRBJ2-5; 14 bases map to TRBD2. With 9 bases clipped from V and 5 bases from J, the junction kept 5 bases outside the gene matches. The germline CDR1 and CDR2 sequences are MNHEY and SVGAGI. This CDR3 is built from 14 residues. The DNA for the CDR3 is TGTGCCAGTCGACTAGCGGGGGGGGCTGAGACCCAGTACTTC. It codes for CASRLAGGAETQYF.

V is TRBV9 and J is TRBJ1-1, with D perhaps matching TRBD1 (5 bases). This CDR3 has 16 residues. Trimming stripped 4 bases from V and 1 base from J, with 17 bases between. Germline-derived CDR1 and CDR2 are SGDLS and YYNGEE. Here the CDR3 DNA reads TGTGCCAGCAGCCCTCACGTCAGGGTCGGGAACACTGAAGCTTTCTTT. It encodes CASSPHVRVGNTEAFF. Drawing the rest from reference TRBV9 and TRBJ1-1, the complete variable domain is DSGVTQTPKHLITATGQRVTLRCSPRSGDLSVYWYQQSLDQGLQFLIQYYNGEERAKGNILERFSAQQFPDLHSELNLSSLELGDSALYFCASSPHVRVGNTEAFFGQGTRLTVV.

This clone occurred once. The junction shows a germline mismatch at one end, possibly a read error. The chain recombines TRBV10-1 with TRBJ2-7, with D perhaps TRBD1 (6 bases). The CDR3 totals 13 residues. CDR1 is WNHNN and CDR2 is SYGVQD in the germline V gene (reference sequence). The CDR3 region is CASSESRWTERYF. The DNA for the CDR3 is TGCGCCAGCAGTGAGTCCCGGTGGACAGAGCGGTACTTC.

This rearrangement joins TRBV5-6 to TRBJ2-1, with D possibly being TRBD1 (5 bases). V lost 3 bases to trimming and J lost 6 bases, with 16 bases between them. The CDR3 covers 15 residues. Germline CDR1 SGHDT, CDR2 YYEEEE. The CDR3 protein is CASSSSKGALNEQFF. Written as DNA, the CDR3 is TGTGCCAGCAGCTCAAGCAAAGGGGCACTCAATGAGCAGTTCTTC.